This entry lists 21 T cell receptor beta chains sequenced from one sample in a study of cytomegalovirus exposure and HLA in healthy donors. PCR used 60 Vbeta primers and 13 Jbeta primers. Using immunoSEQ multiplex PCR, the repertoire was profiled, and TCRdb retains in-frame clones only, with some absent. The sample has hundreds of thousands of clones; 70% to 85% are singletons. Material for sequencing was PBMCs. These receptors came from a woman in her thirties or forties in good health and CMV-seronegative.

The V call is TRBV4-1, the J call TRBJ2-6; D gene uncertain. CDR1 and CDR2 (germline): MGHRA, YSYEKL. Trimming removed 0 bases from V and 0 bases from J, with 15 bases in between. The CDR3 runs to 19 residues. This CDR3 reads CASSQEGGNTGSGANVLTF. The CDR3 DNA follows: TGCGCCAGCAGCCAAGAAGGCGGAAACACGGGCTCTGGGGCCAACGTCCTGACTTTC.

The chain employs TRBV9 and TRBJ2-2, with D possibly matching TRBD1 (6 bases). The CDR3 has 16 residues. In germline, CDR1 is SGDLS, CDR2 YYNGEE. V lost 4 bases to trimming and J lost 1 base, with 14 bases between them. Here the CDR3 reads CASSFSGTKNTGELFF. Written as DNA, the CDR3 is TGTGCCAGCAGCTTTAGTGGGACAAAGAACACCGGGGAGCTGTTTTTT. Filled out from reference TRBV9 and TRBJ2-2, the complete variable domain reads DSGVTQTPKHLITATGQRVTLRCSPRSGDLSVYWYQQSLDQGLQFLIQYYNGEERAKGNILERFSAQQFPDLHSELNLSSLELGDSALYFCASSFSGTKNTGELFFGEGSRLTVL.

The count of this clone is one. CDR3 sequence reads: CASGRGPDQPQHF. CDR3 nucleotide sequence: TGTGCCAGCGGCAGGGGACCGGATCAGCCCCAGCATTTT. V is TRBV7-3 and J is TRBJ1-5; the D gene is possibly TRBD1 (6 bases). Germline V lookup: CDR1 SGHTA, CDR2 FQGTGA. Trimming left V 8 bases short and J 5 bases short, with 13 bases between. The CDR3 extends over 13 amino acids. The complete variable domain, with remaining parts taken from reference TRBV7-3 and TRBJ1-5, reads GAGVSQTPSNKVTEKGKYVELRCDPISGHTALYWYRQSLGQGPEFLIYFQGTGAADDSGLPNDRFFAVRPEGSVSTLKIQRTERGDSAVYLCASGRGPDQPQHFGDGTRLSIL.

This rearrangement joins TRBV9 to TRBJ1-2, with TRBD1 matching over 7 bases. The CDR3 is 16 amino acids. CDR1 and CDR2 (germline): SGDLS, YYNGEE. Unmatched junction bases numbered 6, after V lost 1 base and J lost 0 bases. DNA of the CDR3: TGTGCCAGCAGCGTATCCCTACAGGGGCCTAACTATGGCTACACCTTC. It encodes CASSVSLQGPNYGYTF.

This clone was seen a single time. The V and J genes are TRBV18 and TRBJ1-1; 7 bases align to TRBD1. Unmatched junction bases numbered 8, after V lost 1 base and J lost 0 bases. CDR3 length: 17 residues. Germline CDR1 is KGHSH and CDR2 is LQKENI. The CDR3 loop reads CASSPLRDSRMNTEAFF. The CDR3 DNA reads TGTGCCAGCTCACCACTGAGGGACAGCCGGATGAACACTGAAGCTTTCTTT.

In this sample, this clone turned up a few times. The genes are TRBV5-6 and TRBJ2-7; D might be TRBD2 (6 bases). V lost 5 bases, J lost 6 bases, and 15 bases lay in between. Per germline, CDR1 SGHDT and CDR2 YYEEEE. The CDR3 spans 13 residues. CDR3 residues: CASRETGGVEQYF. In DNA form, the CDR3 reads TGTGCCAGCAGAGAAACCGGGGGTGTCGAGCAGTACTTC.

The V gene is TRBV5-6, the J gene TRBJ2-3, with D possibly matching TRBD2 (7 bases). CDR1 and CDR2 from the germline V gene are SGHDT and YYEEEE. The ends were cut back, 2 bases at V and 8 bases at J, with 15 bases in the middle. This CDR3 has 14 residues. CDR3 residues: CASSFRVGGPTQYF. The CDR3 DNA sequence: TGTGCCAGCAGCTTTAGAGTCGGGGGGCCTACGCAGTATTTT.

V usage is TRBV15 and J usage is TRBJ2-2; 9 bases line up with TRBD1. The germline CDR1 and CDR2 sequences are LNHNV and YYDKDF (reference sequence). V trimming: 4 bases; J trimming: 1 base; junction bases outside the gene matches: 1. This CDR3 region has 15 residues. DNA of the CDR3: TGTGCCACCAGCAAGGGACAGGGGAACACCGGGGAGCTGTTTTTT. It yields the protein CATSKGQGNTGELFF. The complete variable domain, with remaining parts taken from reference TRBV15 and TRBJ2-2, reads DAMVIQNPRYQVTQFGKPVTLSCSQTLNHNVMYWYQQKSSQAPKLLFHYYDKDFNNEADTPDNFQSRRPNTSFCFLDIRSPGLGDTAMYLCATSKGQGNTGELFFGEGSRLTVL.

The chain couples TRBV14 to TRBJ2-7; 8 bases fit TRBD1. The V and J ends lost 4 bases and 3 bases, in that order; junction bases with no gene match: 11. In germline, CDR1 is SGHDN, CDR2 FVKESK. The CDR3 consists of 16 residues. The CDR3 loop is CASSRVTGGSSYEQYF. The CDR3 nucleotides read TGTGCCAGCAGCCGCGTAACAGGGGGGAGCAGCTACGAGCAGTACTTC.

This clone was counted only a few times. This rearrangement joins TRBV19 to TRBJ1-5; 7 nucleotides line up with TRBD1. The V segment lost 9 bases and the J segment 5 bases; nucleotides outside the gene matches: 10. CDR1 and CDR2 (germline): LNHDA, SQIVND (reference sequence). CDR3 length: 14 amino acids. This CDR3 reads CASNPQGLDQPQHF. The CDR3 nucleotides read TGTGCCAGCAACCCACAGGGGCTGGATCAGCCCCAGCATTTT.

V gene TRBV9 combines with J gene TRBJ1-2; maybe TRBD1 (5 bases). The CDR3 contains 13 residues. Trimming left V 0 bases short and J 8 bases short, with 11 bases between. Germline V gene data show CDR1 as SGDLS and CDR2 as YYNGEE. The CDR3 nucleotides are TGTGCCAGCAGCGTAGATCGGACAAGCGGCTACACCTTC. As protein: CASSVDRTSGYTF. Using reference TRBV9 and TRBJ1-2 for the parts outside the CDR3, the full variable domain is DSGVTQTPKHLITATGQRVTLRCSPRSGDLSVYWYQQSLDQGLQFLIQYYNGEERAKGNILERFSAQQFPDLHSELNLSSLELGDSALYFCASSVDRTSGYTFGSGTRLTVV.

The chain links TRBV11-1 to TRBJ1-1; 10 bases line up with TRBD1. V was clipped by 5 bases and J by 7 bases; unmatched bases: 10. The length of the CDR3 is 15 residues. Per the germline V gene, CDR1 is SGHAT and CDR2 is FQDESV (reference sequence). The CDR3 DNA reads TGTGCCAGCAGCCCCAACCCGACAGGGGGCGATGAAGCTTTCTTT. Its translation: CASSPNPTGGDEAFF.

The chain links TRBV27 to TRBJ1-5, with TRBD1 matching over 7 bases. V was clipped by 2 bases and J by 2 bases; unmatched bases: 6. The CDR3 length is 16 residues. Germline values: CDR1 MNHEY, CDR2 SMNVEV (reference sequence). CDR3 residues: CASSLTGENGNQPQHF. Here the CDR3 DNA reads TGTGCCAGCAGTTTAACAGGGGAAAATGGCAATCAGCCCCAGCATTTT.

This rearrangement joins TRBV4-3 to TRBJ2-3; a possible D gene is TRBD2 (6 bases). Trimming shortened V by 0 bases and J by 4 bases, and 14 bases separated the two germline ends. The CDR3 is 16 residues long. Per the germline V gene, CDR1 is LGHNA and CDR2 is YSLEER. CDR3 nucleotide sequence: TGCGCCAGCAGCCAAGATGTGGGGGGTGGGGCAGATACGCAGTATTTT. Its protein product is CASSQDVGGGADTQYF.

V and J are TRBV30 and TRBJ1-2; 10 bases align to TRBD1. This CDR3 region has 15 residues. The trim removed 5 bases at V and 2 bases at J, leaving 8 bases unmatched. Per germline, CDR1 GTSNPN and CDR2 SVGIG (reference sequence). CDR3 region: CAWDIRDRGNYGYTF. CDR3 coding DNA: TGTGCCTGGGATATCCGGGACAGGGGAAACTATGGCTACACCTTC.

Only a few counts were recorded for this clone. This rearrangement joins TRBV5-4 to TRBJ2-3; 7 bases are a match to TRBD2. Germline V gene lookup returns CDR1 SGHNT and CDR2 YYREEE (reference sequence). J lost 0 bases, V lost 3 bases, and 13 bases had no gene match. The CDR3 extends over 18 amino acids. The CDR3 here is CASSSRGDSPLSTDTQYF. The DNA of the CDR3 is TGTGCCAGCAGCTCTCGGGGGGACTCCCCGCTCAGCACAGATACGCAGTATTTT.

The rearrangement uses TRBV18 and TRBJ2-2, with unresolved D. This CDR3 region has 15 residues. Per germline, CDR1 KGHSH and CDR2 LQKENI. Trimming removed 2 bases from V and 2 bases from J, with 9 bases in between. The CDR3 sequence: CASSPGLTNTGELFF. CDR3 DNA: TGTGCCAGCTCACCAGGGCTAACCAACACCGGGGAGCTGTTTTTT.

The chain recombines TRBV6-4 with TRBJ1-5; D not certain. Per germline, CDR1 MRHNA and CDR2 SNTAGT. With 2 bases removed from V and 3 bases from J, the gap between germline ends came to 5 bases. The CDR3 runs to 13 residues. In DNA form, the CDR3 reads TGTGCCAGCAGTGACAGCCCCAATCAGCCCCAGCATTTT. Translated: CASSDSPNQPQHF.

The chain employs TRBV12-5 and TRBJ2-5; 11 nucleotides line up with TRBD2. With V trimmed by 4 bases and J by 2 bases, 9 bases remained unmatched. Germline CDR1 is LGHNT and CDR2 is FRNRAP. This CDR3 has 17 residues. This chain's CDR3 is CASGSNSGGARQETQYF. Here the CDR3 DNA reads TGTGCTAGTGGTTCAAATAGCGGGGGGGCCAGACAAGAGACCCAGTACTTC.

This clone was seen just once. The chain joins TRBV15 to TRBJ2-2, with TRBD1 matching over 7 bases. The J segment lost 1 base and the V segment lost 0 bases, leaving 14 bases of the junction unmatched. The CDR3 extends over 20 amino acids. Per germline, CDR1 LNHNV and CDR2 YYDKDF (reference sequence). CDR3 sequence: CATSRDHFAGTGENTGELFF. CDR3 DNA: TGTGCCACCAGCAGAGATCATTTCGCTGGCACAGGGGAGAACACCGGGGAGCTGTTTTTT.

This rearrangement joins TRBV6-5 to TRBJ1-1; TRBD1 matches at 8 bases. This CDR3 has 15 residues. J lost 1 base, V lost 2 bases, and 3 bases had no gene match. From germline, CDR1 is MNHEY and CDR2 SVGAGI. The DNA for the CDR3 is TGTGCCAGCAGTTACCCAGGGACAGGGAACACTGAAGCTTTCTTT. It codes for CASSYPGTGNTEAFF.